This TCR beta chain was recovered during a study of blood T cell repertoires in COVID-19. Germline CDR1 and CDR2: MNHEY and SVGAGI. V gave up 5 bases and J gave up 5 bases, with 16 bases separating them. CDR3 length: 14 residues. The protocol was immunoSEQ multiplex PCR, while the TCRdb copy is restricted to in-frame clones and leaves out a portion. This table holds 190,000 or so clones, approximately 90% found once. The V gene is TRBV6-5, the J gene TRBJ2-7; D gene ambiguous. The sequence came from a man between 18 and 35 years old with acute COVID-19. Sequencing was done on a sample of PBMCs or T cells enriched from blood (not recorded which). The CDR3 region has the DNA TGTGCCAGCAGTCTTCGTTTGTTCCTAGACGAGCAGTACTTC. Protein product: CASSLRLFLDEQYF.